Listed here are 26 T cell receptor beta chains from one sample, sequenced in a study of lymphopenia after photon versus proton radiotherapy. The protocol was immunoSEQ multiplex PCR, while the TCRdb copy is restricted to in-frame clones and leaves out a portion. Of approximately 91,000 clones listed, around 83% were seen once; the top ten hold 1.3% to 1.5%. Sequenced material: peripheral blood, taken from a patient treated with proton-based radiotherapy. The source of these receptors is a man aged 55 to 70 with pancreatic cancer.

This chain joins TRBV5-1 and TRBJ2-3; D may be TRBD1 or TRBD2 (5 bases each). Deletions cut 2 bases from V and 6 bases from J, with 7 bases between. Germline V lookup: CDR1 SGHRS, CDR2 YFSETQ. The CDR3 contains 12 residues. CDR3 bases: TGCGCCAGCAGCTTAGAGGGGGATACGCAGTATTTT. Amino acid sequence: CASSLEGDTQYF.

This chain joins TRBV2 and TRBJ1-3, with D hard to call. V was trimmed by 6 bases and J by 0 bases, leaving 9 bases between them. Germline V lookup: CDR1 SNHLY, CDR2 FYNNEI. The CDR3 consists of 14 residues. The CDR3 region has the DNA TGTGCCAGCAGAACCGGTAGCTCTGGAAACACCATATATTTT. Translated: CASRTGSSGNTIYF.

The chain links TRBV4-2 to TRBJ2-2; 8 bases are a match to TRBD1. This CDR3 comprises 15 residues. CDR1 and CDR2 from the germline V gene are LGHNA and YNFKEQ. Trimming took 0 bases from V and 10 from J; bases not matched to a gene: 7. For the CDR3, the DNA is TGTGCCAGCAGCCAAGATAAGGACAGGGTTTTGGAGCTGTTTTTT. This translates into CASSQDKDRVLELFF.

V and J are TRBV11-3 and TRBJ2-1, with TRBD2 matching 13 bases. CDR1 and CDR2 from the germline V gene are SGHNT and YENEEA. CDR3 length: 17 amino acids. The V gene end was trimmed by 5 bases and the J gene end by 10 bases; junction bases not matched to a gene: 14. The CDR3: CASSPRGLAGPGGEQFF. The CDR3 bases are TGTGCCAGCAGCCCCCGGGGACTAGCGGGACCCGGGGGGGAGCAGTTCTTC. The full variable domain, in which reference TRBV11-3 and TRBJ2-1 provide the parts outside the CDR3, is EAGVVQSPRYKIIEKKQPVAFWCNPISGHNTLYWYLQNLGQGPELLIRYENEEAVDDSQLPKDRFSAERLKGVDSTLKIQPAELGDSAVYLCASSPRGLAGPGGEQFFGPGTRLTVL.

The chain joins TRBV7-9 to TRBJ2-2, with D possibly being TRBD2 (5 bases). CDR1 is SEHNR and CDR2 is FQNEAQ in the germline V gene (reference sequence). CDR3 size: 13 residues. Trimming cost V 8 bases and J 7 bases, with 14 bases left between them. The CDR3 region is CASFKPGSGELFF. In nucleotides, the CDR3 is TGTGCCAGCTTTAAGCCTGGGAGCGGGGAGCTGTTTTTT.

The genes are TRBV15 and TRBJ1-5; no clear D gene. V dropped 0 bases and J dropped 5 bases, with 8 bases sitting between them. Looked up from germline, CDR1 is LNHNV and CDR2 is YYDKDF (reference sequence). The CDR3 is 14 residues long. CDR3 in amino acids: CATSRDESHQPQHF. CDR3 DNA sequence: TGTGCCACCAGCAGAGATGAATCCCATCAGCCCCAGCATTTT.

This chain joins TRBV7-6 and TRBJ2-1; 12 bases match TRBD2. CDR3 length: 15 amino acids. The V segment lost 3 bases and the J segment 7 bases; nucleotides outside the gene matches: 4. Germline V gene lookup returns CDR1 SGHVS and CDR2 FNYEAQ. This CDR3 is CASSLTSGRGNEQFF. The CDR3 DNA reads as TGTGCCAGCAGCTTGACTAGCGGGAGAGGTAATGAGCAGTTCTTC.

The CDR3, as DNA: TGTGCCAGCAGCTCTACAGGATTTGAAAAACTGTTTTTT. Protein product: CASSSTGFEKLFF. This chain joins TRBV7-2 and TRBJ1-4, with D perhaps matching TRBD1 (5 bases). Trimming cost V 4 bases and J 7 bases, with 10 bases left between them. Germline lookup yields CDR1 SGHTA and CDR2 FQGNSA. CDR3 length equals 13 residues.

The chain is built from TRBV5-6 and TRBJ2-7, with D uncertain. The CDR3 extends over 11 amino acids. Trimming cost V 2 bases and J 4 bases, with 4 bases left between them. Germline CDR1 reads SGHDT; CDR2 reads YYEEEE. CDR3 nucleotides: TGTGCCAGCAGCTTATATTACGAGCAGTACTTC. It is translated as CASSLYYEQYF.

There are a few counts of this clone. The J gene is TRBJ2-3, the V gene TRBV29-1, with D unresolved. The CDR3 spans 12 residues. V dropped 0 bases and J dropped 9 bases, with 10 bases sitting between them. The germline CDR1 and CDR2 sequences are SQVTM and ANQGSEA. In DNA, the CDR3 is TGCAGCGTTGAAGATTGGGTTGGAACGCAGTATTTT. As protein: CSVEDWVGTQYF.

This sequence joins TRBV14 and TRBJ2-3; D gene unclear. The CDR3 contains 14 residues. Trimming removed 4 bases from V and 3 bases from J, with 11 bases in between. Germline CDR1 SGHDN, CDR2 FVKESK. The CDR3 region is CASSRSRATDTQYF. The CDR3 DNA reads TGTGCCAGCAGCCGCTCCCGCGCTACAGATACGCAGTATTTT. Supplemented by reference TRBV14 and TRBJ2-3, the full variable domain reads EAGVTQFPSHSVIEKGQTVTLRCDPISGHDNLYWYRRVMGKEIKFLLHFVKESKQDESGMPNNRFLAERTGGTYSTLKVQPAELEDSGVYFCASSRSRATDTQYFGPGTRLTVL.

The rearrangement links TRBV10-3 to TRBJ2-7; no clear D. The V end was cut by 3 bases, the J end by 0 bases, with 12 bases between. This CDR3 comprises 15 residues. Germline CDR1 is ENHRY and CDR2 is SYGVKD. DNA for the CDR3: TGTGCCATCAGTGATGAGCACAAGAGCTCCTACGAGCAGTACTTC. Translating it yields CAISDEHKSSYEQYF.

The chain employs TRBV6-5 and TRBJ2-7; no definite D call. The CDR3 loop spans 11 amino acids. Germline CDR1 is MNHEY and CDR2 is SVGAGI. V lost 7 bases to trimming and J lost 6 bases, with 10 bases between them. This chain's CDR3 is CASIRGSEQYF. DNA for the CDR3: TGTGCCAGCATTCGAGGAAGCGAGCAGTACTTC.

J is TRBJ2-3 and V is TRBV5-6; D may be TRBD1 (6 bases). Trimming took off 3 bases at V and 8 bases at J, with 13 bases between the two ends. Germline lookup yields CDR1 SGHDT and CDR2 YYEEEE. This CDR3 contains 13 residues. The CDR3 nucleotides are TGTGCCAGCAGCTCCCAGAAACAGGGTACGCAGTATTTT. Its translation: CASSSQKQGTQYF.

The chain has TRBV30 and TRBJ2-7, with 10 nucleotides matching TRBD2. The CDR3 has 17 residues. The V gene's germline CDR1 is GTSNPN and CDR2 SVGIG (reference sequence). V shed 0 bases and J 4 bases; nucleotides not matched to a gene: 12. CDR3: CAWSVLGGLAGGYEQYF. CDR3 DNA sequence: TGTGCCTGGAGTGTATTGGGTGGATTAGCGGGAGGTTACGAGCAGTACTTC. Looking up the rest from reference TRBV30 and TRBJ2-7 gives the full variable domain: SQTIHQWPATLVQPVGSPLSLECTVEGTSNPNLYWYRQAAGRGLQLLFYSVGIGQISSEVPQNLSASRPQDRQFILSSKKLLLSDSGFYLCAWSVLGGLAGGYEQYFGPGTRLTVT.

The rearrangement joins TRBV6-1 to TRBJ1-5; D gene unclear. The CDR3 totals 18 residues. The germline V and J ends were trimmed by 1 base and 0 bases, with 16 bases remaining between them. Germline CDR1 and CDR2: MNHNS and SASEGT. CDR3 nucleotides: TGTGCCAGCAGTGAAGGTAATATCGAACTCCTTAGCAATCAGCCCCAGCATTTT. Its translation: CASSEGNIELLSNQPQHF.

The V gene is TRBV18, the J gene TRBJ2-7; 10 bases line up with TRBD2. Germline V gene data show CDR1 as KGHSH and CDR2 as LQKENI. V shed 3 bases and J 3 bases; nucleotides not matched to a gene: 2. The CDR3 totals 14 residues. The CDR3 DNA reads as TGTGCCAGCTCACCTGGACTAGCGGACTACGAGCAGTACTTC. Protein sequence: CASSPGLADYEQYF.

The chain recombines TRBV18 with TRBJ2-2; either TRBD1 or TRBD2 may fit D (5 bases each). Germline values: CDR1 KGHSH, CDR2 LQKENI. CDR3 size: 14 residues. Trimming removed 3 bases at V and 8 bases at J, with 13 bases between. In DNA form, the CDR3 reads TGTGCCAGCTCACCCGGGACCAGGGCAGGGGAGCTGTTTTTT. Translated: CASSPGTRAGELFF.

This chain joins TRBV11-2 and TRBJ2-1; TRBD1 matches at 11 bases. The CDR3 runs to 16 residues. Germline V gene data show CDR1 as SGHAT and CDR2 as FQNNGV. V trimming: 7 bases; J trimming: 7 bases; junction bases outside the gene matches: 12. The CDR3 reads CASNPLGQGALNEQFF. The CDR3 DNA is TGTGCCAGCAACCCCCTCGGACAGGGGGCATTAAATGAGCAGTTCTTC.

The chain uses TRBV28 and TRBJ2-3; 9 bases match TRBD2. The germline CDR1 and CDR2 sequences are MDHEN and SYDVKM. V was clipped by 8 bases and J by 3 bases; unmatched bases: 12. CDR3 length: 16 residues. The CDR3 DNA follows: TGTGCCAGCGCCAGGGCGGGAGGGCCCTCTACAGATACGCAGTATTTT. Protein product: CASARAGGPSTDTQYF.

V and J are TRBV5-5 and TRBJ2-7, with 11 bases lining up with TRBD2. CDR1 and CDR2 from the germline V gene are SGHKS and YYEKEE (reference sequence). The CDR3 covers 16 residues. Losses at the gene ends were 3 bases for V and 0 bases for J; bases not matched to a gene: 5. In DNA, the CDR3 is TGTGCCAGCAGCTGGAGACTAGCGGGAAGCTCCTACGAGCAGTACTTC. This gives the protein CASSWRLAGSSYEQYF.

A single count supports this clone. This chain connects TRBV5-8 to TRBJ2-2; D remains ambiguous. V was shortened by 2 bases and J by 6 bases, with 5 bases between the two germline ends. The CDR3 contains 12 residues. Germline V CDR1 and CDR2: SGHTS, YDEGEE. The CDR3 bases are TGTGCCAGCAGCTTTTATCCCGGGGAGCTGTTTTTT. This translates into CASSFYPGELFF.

The rearrangement links TRBV18 to TRBJ1-3; TRBD1 might be the D (5 bases). This CDR3 comprises 15 residues. In germline, CDR1 is KGHSH, CDR2 LQKENI. Trimming removed 3 bases from V and 7 bases from J, with 16 bases in between. The DNA for the CDR3 is TGTGCCAGCTCACCTACAGGTCCACCCACGAACACCATATATTTT. Translated, it gives CASSPTGPPTNTIYF.

The J gene is TRBJ2-5, the V gene TRBV11-3, with a tentative D call TRBD2 (5 bases). CDR1 and CDR2 (germline): SGHNT, YENEEA. CDR3 length equals 12 residues. V lost 1 base and J 7 bases, leaving 7 bases between the germline ends. Written as DNA, the CDR3 is TGTGCCAGCAGCTTAGCCGGAGGGACCCAGTACTTC. This translates into CASSLAGGTQYF.

This chain joins TRBV25-1 and TRBJ2-5; 8 bases agree with TRBD2. This CDR3 spans 14 amino acids. The ends lost 7 bases at V and 4 bases at J; junction bases unmatched: 8. Per germline, CDR1 MGHDK and CDR2 SYGVNS. CDR3 nucleotides: TGTGCCAGCAAGGATAGCGGGAAAACAGAGACCCAGTACTTC. This gives the protein CASKDSGKTETQYF.

CDR3 sequence reads: CASSRLGTGENQPQHF. The CDR3 bases are TGTGCCAGCAGCCGCCTCGGGACAGGGGAAAATCAGCCCCAGCATTTT. V gene TRBV7-9 combines with J gene TRBJ1-5, with TRBD1 identical over 10 bases. The V gene end was trimmed by 5 bases and the J gene end by 4 bases; junction bases not matched to a gene: 8. Germline-derived CDR1 and CDR2 are SEHNR and FQNEAQ (reference sequence). The CDR3 is made up of 16 amino acids.